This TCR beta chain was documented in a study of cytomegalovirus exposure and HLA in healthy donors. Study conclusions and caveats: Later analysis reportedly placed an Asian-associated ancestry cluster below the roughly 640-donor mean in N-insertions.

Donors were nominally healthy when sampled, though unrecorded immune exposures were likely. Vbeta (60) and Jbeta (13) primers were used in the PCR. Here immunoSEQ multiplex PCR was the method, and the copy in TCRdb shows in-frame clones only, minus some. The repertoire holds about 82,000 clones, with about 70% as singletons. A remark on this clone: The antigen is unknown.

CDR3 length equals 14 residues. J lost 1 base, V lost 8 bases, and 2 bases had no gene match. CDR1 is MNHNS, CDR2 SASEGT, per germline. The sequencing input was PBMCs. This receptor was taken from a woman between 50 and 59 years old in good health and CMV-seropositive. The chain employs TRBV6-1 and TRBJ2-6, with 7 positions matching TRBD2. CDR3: CASRGVSGANVLTF. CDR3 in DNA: TGTGCCAGCCGGGGGGTGTCTGGGGCCAACGTCCTGACTTTC.